These T cell receptor beta chains were read from a single sample in a study of response to subunit inactivated influenza vaccine. TCRdb fed the RT-PCR reads into MiXCR, producing one record per CDR3 protein. The sample lists roughly 460,000 distinct CDR3 sequences; approximately 11% were seen once. Material: PBMCs from blood, obtained 40 to 50 days after vaccination. These receptors were obtained from a middle-aged man who received an inactivated influenza vaccine. The CDR3 runs from the conserved cysteine through the conserved F or W. The order of the fields is clone size, J gene, V gene, D gene, CDR3 protein, CDR3 DNA. A D gene is named only where the DNA matches it firmly. Some rows mark clone size as missing; the rest say once, few, many or name a class of expanded clone.

many	TRBJ1-2	TRBV9	-	CASSVANRTANYGYTF	TGTGCCAGCAGCGTAGCGAACAGGACAGCAAACTATGGCTACACCTTC
many	TRBJ2-1	TRBV9	TRBD2	CASSPRTSSYYNEQFF	TGTGCCAGCAGCCCCCGGACTAGCTCTTATTACAATGAGCAGTTCTTC
many	TRBJ2-1	TRBV12-3/TRBV12-4	-	CASSLAANEQFF	TGTGCCAGCAGTTTAGCAGCCAATGAGCAGTTCTTC
few	TRBJ2-1	TRBV15	-	CATSRDIVANEQFF	TGTGCCACCAGCAGAGATATAGTCGCCAATGAGCAGTTCTTC
-	TRBJ2-5	TRBV7-2	TRBD2	CASSLVGTSSQETQYF	TGTGCCAGCAGCTTAGTTGGGACTAGCTCCCAAGAGACCCAGTACTTC
-	TRBJ2-7	TRBV5-1	TRBD1	CASSLAGTGNEQYF	TGCGCCAGCAGCTTGGCTGGGACAGGAAACGAGCAGTACTTC
-	TRBJ2-4	TRBV12-3/TRBV12-4	TRBD1	CASSRVQGAKNIQYF	TGTGCCAGCAGTCGCGTACAGGGGGCCAAAAACATTCAGTACTTC
-	TRBJ2-7	TRBV28	-	CASIPGGRAEQYF	TGTGCCAGCATTCCGGGGGGCCGAGCCGAGCAGTACTTC
many	TRBJ1-4	TRBV12-3/TRBV12-4	-	CASRLGRINEKLFF	TGTGCCAGCAGGCTAGGACGGATTAATGAAAAACTGTTTTTT
few	TRBJ2-2	TRBV24-1	-	CATSDPPRSSYHAGGELFF	TGTGCCACCAGTGATCCACCCCGATCTAGCTATCATGCGGGCGGGGAGCTGTTTTTT
many	TRBJ2-1	TRBV20-1	TRBD2	CSAPKWEGRNEQFF	TGCAGTGCTCCTAAATGGGAGGGTAGGAATGAGCAGTTCTTC
-	TRBJ2-1	TRBV12-3/TRBV12-4	TRBD2	CASKIAGGGNEQFF	TGTGCCAGCAAAATAGCGGGAGGGGGGAATGAGCAGTTCTTC
few	TRBJ1-2	TRBV20-1	-	CSVDDDRNLYGYTF	TGCAGCGTGGATGATGACAGAAACCTCTATGGCTACACCTTC
-	TRBJ1-2	TRBV24-1	TRBD1	CATSDPGQGRHGYTF	TGTGCCACCAGTGATCCCGGACAGGGGAGGCATGGCTACACCTTC
-	TRBJ1-2	TRBV20-1	-	CSARDIDRTTYGYTF	TGCAGTGCTAGAGATATAGACAGAACCACCTATGGCTACACCTTC
-	TRBJ1-1	TRBV10-3	-	CAIKLDFTTHTEAFF	TGTGCCATCAAATTGGACTTTACCACCCACACTGAAGCTTTCTTT
-	TRBJ2-7	TRBV6-2/TRBV6-3	TRBD1	CASSRSPGQGPSYEQYF	TGTGCCAGCAGCCGCTCTCCGGGACAGGGTCCCTCCTACGAGCAGTACTTC
few	TRBJ2-5	TRBV7-9	TRBD2	CASSSWTSWETQYF	TGTGCCAGCAGCTCCTGGACTAGCTGGGAGACCCAGTACTTC
few	TRBJ2-1	TRBV11-1	-	CASSSRLGAIYNEQFF	TGTGCCAGCAGCTCAAGACTGGGGGCGATCTACAATGAGCAGTTCTTC
few	TRBJ2-7	TRBV7-2	-	CASSLNLRGRLSYEQYF	TGTGCCAGCAGCTTAAACCTTCGGGGGCGCCTCTCCTACGAGCAGTACTTC
many	TRBJ1-1	TRBV4-3	-	CASSQMGNTEAFF	TGCGCCAGCAGCCAAATGGGGAACACTGAAGCTTTCTTT
-	TRBJ2-7	TRBV7-9	-	CASSHPPGSGPPYEQYF	TGTGCCAGCAGCCATCCCCCTGGTTCGGGGCCTCCCTACGAGCAGTACTTC
-	TRBJ2-5	TRBV28	TRBD1	CASSLGGQPLRETQYF	TGTGCCAGCAGTTTAGGGGGACAGCCCCTACGAGAGACCCAGTACTTC
many	TRBJ2-7	TRBV5-4	-	CASSIQGSEQYF	TGTGCCAGCAGCATACAGGGATCCGAGCAGTACTTC
few	TRBJ1-2	TRBV6-2/TRBV6-3	TRBD1	CASCAMGQTYGYTF	TGTGCCAGCTGTGCGATGGGACAGACCTATGGCTACACCTTC
-	TRBJ2-1	TRBV20-1	TRBD2	CSARDSTSGRVYNEQFF	TGCAGTGCTAGAGACAGCACTAGCGGGAGGGTTTACAATGAGCAGTTCTTC
-	TRBJ2-5	TRBV29-1	TRBD1	CSALGTEGLQTQETQYF	TGCAGCGCACTAGGGACAGAGGGTCTGCAAACCCAGGAGACCCAGTACTTC
-	TRBJ1-2	TRBV19	-	CASRRGQRGNYGYTF	TGTGCCAGTAGGCGCGGACAGCGGGGTAACTATGGCTACACCTTC
few	TRBJ2-5	TRBV2	-	CASHVGLRETQYF	TGTGCCAGCCATGTAGGCCTCAGGGAGACCCAGTACTTC
-	TRBJ1-2	TRBV28	-	CASSPKSGYTF	TGTGCCAGCAGTCCTAAATCAGGCTACACCTTC
many	TRBJ2-6	TRBV6-2/TRBV6-3	-	CASSSGQSRSSGANVLTF	TGTGCCAGCAGTTCCGGACAGTCACGGTCCTCTGGGGCCAACGTCCTGACTTTC
many	TRBJ2-7	TRBV5-1	TRBD1	CASSPSTGGIYEQYF	TGCGCCAGCAGCCCCTCGACAGGGGGGATTTACGAGCAGTACTTC
few	TRBJ2-7	TRBV20-1	-	CSARSGQPPSLEQYF	TGCAGTGCTAGATCTGGGCAGCCCCCCTCCCTCGAGCAGTACTTC
-	TRBJ2-7	TRBV7-2	TRBD2	CASSLVPTVGGNEQYF	TGTGCCAGCAGCTTAGTGCCCACCGTCGGGGGGAACGAGCAGTACTTC
many	TRBJ2-6	TRBV7-8	TRBD1	CASSSTPGQRDSGANVLTF	TGTGCCAGCAGCTCAACACCGGGACAGAGAGACTCTGGGGCCAACGTCCTGACTTTC
-	TRBJ1-5	TRBV5-1	TRBD1	CASRGGTDSNQPQHF	TGCGCCAGCAGGGGTGGGACAGATAGCAATCAGCCCCAGCATTTT
few	TRBJ2-3	TRBV20-1	TRBD2	CSALGLAGGPDTQYF	TGCAGTGCTCTTGGACTAGCGGGAGGACCAGATACGCAGTATTTT
many	TRBJ1-2	TRBV12-3/TRBV12-4	TRBD1	CASRQGQGAVTNYGYTF	TGTGCCAGCAGGCAAGGACAGGGGGCGGTTACTAACTATGGCTACACCTTC
many	TRBJ1-4	TRBV6-1	-	CASKRVQPRKLFF	TGTGCCAGCAAAAGGGTCCAGCCCAGGAAACTGTTTTTT
-	TRBJ2-7	TRBV7-2	TRBD1	CASSGWGSGGWDEQYF	TGTGCCAGCAGCGGATGGGGGTCAGGGGGCTGGGACGAGCAGTACTTC